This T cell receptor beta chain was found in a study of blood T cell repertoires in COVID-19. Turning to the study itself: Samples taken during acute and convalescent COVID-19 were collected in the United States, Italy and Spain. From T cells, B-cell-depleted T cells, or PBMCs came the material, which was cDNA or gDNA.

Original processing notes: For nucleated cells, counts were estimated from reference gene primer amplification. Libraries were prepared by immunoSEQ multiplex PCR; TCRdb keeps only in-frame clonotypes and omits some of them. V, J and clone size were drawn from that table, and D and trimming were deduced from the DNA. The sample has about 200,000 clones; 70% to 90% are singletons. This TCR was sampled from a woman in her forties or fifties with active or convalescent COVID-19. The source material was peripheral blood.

The CDR3 is CASSARLTNEKLFF. DNA of the CDR3: TGTGCCAGCAGCGCCAGGCTCACTAATGAAAAACTGTTTTTT. This chain uses TRBV3-1 (or the pseudogene TRBV3-2) with TRBJ1-4; D is uncertain. V was pared by 5 bases and J by 2 bases, with 9 bases between. Germline CDR1 reads LGHDT; CDR2 reads YNNKEL (reference sequence). The CDR3 spans 14 residues.